These 14 T cell receptor beta chains originate from one sample sequenced in a study of blood T cell repertoires in COVID-19. Some clones are missing from TCRdb's copy, which holds only in-frame ones; the method was immunoSEQ multiplex PCR. The sample carries 110,000 or so clones, approximately 85% recorded once. Sequencing was performed on peripheral blood. Every receptor here comes from a human donor in a cohort sampled during active COVID-19.

The chain uses TRBV6-6 and TRBJ1-2; 7 nucleotides agree with TRBD1. This CDR3 has 13 amino acids. CDR1 and CDR2 from the germline V gene are MNHNY and SVGAGI (reference sequence). V trimming: 6 bases; J trimming: 3 bases; junction bases outside the gene matches: 4. The CDR3 DNA reads as TGTGCCAGCAGAGATGGGACAGACTATGGCTACACCTTC. Residues: CASRDGTDYGYTF.

The rearrangement joins TRBV2 to TRBJ2-1; no firm D call. The germline CDR1 and CDR2 sequences are SNHLY and FYNNEI. V was trimmed by 3 bases and J by 0 bases, leaving 9 bases between them. The CDR3 runs to 15 residues. The CDR3 DNA follows: TGTGCCAGCAGTGAGGTAGCTAGCTCCTACAATGAGCAGTTCTTC. It translates to CASSEVASSYNEQFF.

This rearrangement joins TRBV28 to TRBJ2-5; D might be TRBD2 (6 bases). V was shortened by 1 base and J by 5 bases, with 11 bases between the two germline ends. CDR1 MDHEN and CDR2 SYDVKM come from the germline V gene. The CDR3 sequence is 14 residues long. CDR3 in DNA: TGTGCCAGCAGTTTATTGGCGGGGAGGGAGACCCAGTACTTC. Protein sequence: CASSLLAGRETQYF.

J is TRBJ2-3 and V is TRBV11-2; 9 positions match TRBD2. The CDR3 length is 17 residues. V shed 0 bases and J 2 bases; nucleotides not matched to a gene: 6. Germline V gene data show CDR1 as SGHAT and CDR2 as FQNNGV. CDR3 in amino acids: CASSLDVAGDNTDTQYF. Here the CDR3 DNA reads TGTGCCAGCAGCTTAGATGTAGCGGGGGACAACACAGATACGCAGTATTTT.

The chain links TRBV9 to TRBJ1-4, with TRBD1 identical over 8 bases. J lost 7 bases, V lost 0 bases, and 5 bases had no gene match. The CDR3 runs 15 residues. Germline lookup yields CDR1 SGDLS and CDR2 YYNGEE. The CDR3 bases are TGTGCCAGCAGCGTAGCTTCAGGGGGCGGTGAAAAACTGTTTTTT. As protein: CASSVASGGGEKLFF.

The chain uses TRBV5-3 and TRBJ1-1; maybe TRBD1 (6 bases). TRBV5-3 is known as an ORF, though its function is uncertain. V lost 5 bases, J lost 7 bases, and 9 bases lay in between. The CDR3 is 11 residues long. The CDR3 nucleotides read TGTGCCAGAAGGGGGGCCCTTGAAGCTTTCTTT. It codes for CARRGALEAFF.

The rearrangement joins TRBV5-1 to TRBJ2-3; 7 bases match TRBD2. This CDR3 is 17 amino acids long. V was clipped by 0 bases and J by 4 bases; unmatched bases: 11. Germline V gives CDR1 SGHRS, CDR2 YFSETQ. CDR3 DNA sequence: TGCGCCAGCAGCTTGGGGGGGAGACTAGCCTGGGCAGATACGCAGTATTTT. It is translated as CASSLGGRLAWADTQYF.

This sequence joins TRBV5-1 and TRBJ2-3; D is undetermined. Deletions cut 4 bases from V and 2 bases from J, with 5 bases between. Germline V lookup: CDR1 SGHRS, CDR2 YFSETQ. This CDR3 comprises 12 residues. CDR3 region: CASSADTDTQYF. The CDR3 DNA reads as TGCGCCAGCAGCGCAGACACAGATACGCAGTATTTT. Drawing the rest from reference TRBV5-1 and TRBJ2-3, the complete variable domain is KAGVTQTPRYLIKTRGQQVTLSCSPISGHRSVSWYQQTPGQGLQFLFEYFSETQRNKGNFPGRFSGRQFSNSRSEMNVSTLELGDSALYLCASSADTDTQYFGPGTRLTVL.

The genes are TRBV7-2 and TRBJ2-3; TRBD1 is a possible D gene (6 bases). The CDR3 runs to 15 residues. Per germline, CDR1 SGHTA and CDR2 FQGNSA. V lost 5 bases, J lost 4 bases, and 16 bases lay in between. This CDR3 is CASSKFTQGADTQYF. As DNA, the CDR3 is TGTGCCAGCAGCAAGTTCACACAGGGCGCAGATACGCAGTATTTT.

The chain uses TRBV7-9 and TRBJ2-3; tentative D call: TRBD2 (5 bases). Germline-derived CDR1 and CDR2 are SEHNR and FQNEAQ (reference sequence). Between the trimmed V and J ends, which lost 6 bases and 3 bases, there was a span of 16 bases. This CDR3 spans 15 amino acids. CDR3 sequence reads: CASSSNGVRTDTQYF. The CDR3 region has the DNA TGTGCCAGCAGTTCTAACGGGGTCAGAACAGATACGCAGTATTTT.

V usage is TRBV11-2 and J usage is TRBJ2-5, with TRBD1 matching 7 bases. This CDR3 contains 13 residues. From germline, CDR1 is SGHAT and CDR2 FQNNGV. V lost 6 bases to trimming and J lost 5 bases; unmatched junction nucleotides: 6. CDR3 DNA sequence: TGTGCCAGCAGAACCACAGGGGCCGAGACCCAGTACTTC. It is translated as CASRTTGAETQYF. Full variable domain (rest looked up from reference TRBV11-2 and TRBJ2-5): EAGVAQSPRYKIIEKRQSVAFWCNPISGHATLYWYQQILGQGPKLLIQFQNNGVVDDSQLPKDRFSAERLKGVDSTLKIQPAKLEDSAVYLCASRTTGAETQYFGPGTRLLVL.

The chain combines TRBV27 with TRBJ2-7; D possibly corresponds to TRBD2 (5 bases). CDR3 length: 13 amino acids. Germline loops: CDR1 MNHEY, CDR2 SMNVEV (reference sequence). The V and J ends lost 3 bases and 3 bases respectively, with 9 bases between them. The CDR3 protein is CASSFTAGYEQYF. In DNA form, the CDR3 reads TGTGCCAGCAGTTTCACGGCGGGCTACGAGCAGTACTTC.

V usage is TRBV24-1 and J usage is TRBJ1-6, with 11 bases identical to TRBD1. The CDR3 sequence is 19 residues long. Germline lookup yields CDR1 KGHDR and CDR2 SFDVKD. Trimming removed 3 bases from V and 0 bases from J; junction bases left unmatched: 6. CDR3 coding DNA: TGTGCCACCAGTGATGGGACAGGGGGTTTCTTCTCCTATAATTCACCCCTCCACTTT. As protein: CATSDGTGGFFSYNSPLHF.

The CDR3 DNA reads TGTGCCAGCAGCGCCGGGACTAGCACAGATACGCAGTATTTT. This translates into CASSAGTSTDTQYF. The J gene is TRBJ2-3, the V gene TRBV7-9, with D maybe TRBD2 (6 bases). This CDR3 region has 14 residues. Looked up from germline, CDR1 is SEHNR and CDR2 is FQNEAQ (reference sequence). Between the trimmed V and J ends, which lost 5 bases and 0 bases, there was a span of 9 bases.